The rows below give T cell receptor beta chains drawn from one sample of a study of cytomegalovirus exposure and HLA in healthy donors. Sequenced by immunoSEQ multiplex PCR; TCRdb stores in-frame clones only, minus some. This table has about 160,000 clones, over 80% appearing once. Sequencing input: PBMCs. Receptors originate from a woman under 30 in good health and CMV-seronegative. The CDR3 runs from the conserved cysteine through the conserved F or W. The D gene is left open where the match is weak. The size of a clone is reported for some rows only, either as once, few or many, or as a class for expanded clones.

clone size,V gene,J gene,D gene,CDR3 DNA,CDR3 protein
.,TRBV27,TRBJ1-2,TRBD1,TGTGCCAGCAGATCCGGGGACAGCCTTAACTATGGCTACACCTTC,CASRSGDSLNYGYTF
.,TRBV15,TRBJ1-4,.,TGTGCCACCAGCGGAGGGTTGGCGGCTAATGAAAAACTGTTTTTT,CATSGGLAANEKLFF
once,TRBV9,TRBJ2-7,TRBD2,TGTGCCAGCAGCCTCCCCCTCCTCAGACTAGCGGGGGGCCTACCGTACGAGCAGTACTTC,CASSLPLLRLAGGLPYEQYF
once,TRBV6-5,TRBJ1-1,TRBD1,TGTGCCAGCAGTTACTCGATCGGAGGGGGCGGAAGGGAAGCTTTCTTT,CASSYSIGGGGREAFF
.,TRBV2,TRBJ2-2,TRBD1,TGTGCCAGTAACGACAGGGGGTCGAACACCGGGGAGCTGTTTTTT,CASNDRGSNTGELFF
once,TRBV27,TRBJ2-5,TRBD1,TGTGCCAGCAAAGGGGACGGGACAGGACAAGAGACCCAGTACTTC,CASKGDGTGQETQYF
once,TRBV27,TRBJ1-6,.,TGTGCCAGCGGGTGGGGGGACTCACCCCTCCACTTT,CASGWGDSPLHF
.,TRBV10-3,TRBJ1-1,.,TGTGCCATCAGCCAGGCGCCGGGGGAGAACACTGAAGCTTTCTTT,CAISQAPGENTEAFF
.,TRBV10-3,TRBJ1-4,TRBD1,TGTGCCATCAGTGAGGCGACAGGGCTCGGTTTCGGTGAAAAACTGTTTTTT,CAISEATGLGFGEKLFF
.,TRBV19,TRBJ1-3,.,TGTGCCATTAAACCGGGGGATGGAAACACCATATATTTT,CAIKPGDGNTIYF
.,TRBV7-2,TRBJ1-5,.,TGTGCCAGCAGCTTGGAGGGAGGGTCTCAGCCCCAGCATTTT,CASSLEGGSQPQHF
.,TRBV29-1,TRBJ2-1,TRBD2,TGCAGCGTTGATGGGGGACTAGCGGGATACAATGAGCAGTTCTTC,CSVDGGLAGYNEQFF
.,TRBV28,TRBJ2-7,.,TGTGCCAGCAGTCACGGGTGGGTATACGAGCAGTACTTC,CASSHGWVYEQYF
.,TRBV2,TRBJ1-6,.,TGTGCCAGCAGTGGGGTCGTCAGGTCACCCCTCCACTTT,CASSGVVRSPLHF
.,TRBV6-5,TRBJ1-6,.,TGTGCCAGCAGTTACAAGACAGAAAGATCACCCCTCCACTTT,CASSYKTERSPLHF
once,TRBV9,TRBJ1-2,.,TGTGCCAGCAGCGCCCCGATAACAGTTAACTATGGCTACACCTTC,CASSAPITVNYGYTF
once,TRBV5-4,TRBJ2-5,TRBD1,TGTGCCAGCAGCCCCTCGAGCGGACAGGGGCAAGAGACCCAGTACTTC,CASSPSSGQGQETQYF
.,TRBV7-3,TRBJ1-1,.,TGTGCCAGCAGCGCAAACCCAGGGTTGAACACTGAAGCTTTCTTT,CASSANPGLNTEAFF
.,TRBV4-2,TRBJ1-4,.,TGTGCCAGCAGCCAAGATCCCGGGGTTGCAACTAATGAAAAACTGTTTTTT,CASSQDPGVATNEKLFF
.,TRBV11-2,TRBJ2-1,.,TGTGCCAGCAGATCTAGTGGCCTAGCGGAGCAGTTCTTC,CASRSSGLAEQFF
.,TRBV7-9,TRBJ2-7,.,TGTGCCAGCAGCTTATCCCGGTACGAGCAGTACTTC,CASSLSRYEQYF
once,TRBV19,TRBJ1-6,.,TGTGCCAGTAGTATAGGAGATTCACCCCTCCACTTT,CASSIGDSPLHF
.,TRBV18,TRBJ2-1,TRBD1,TGTGCCAGCTCACCACAGGGGGCCTCCAATGAGCAGTTCTTC,CASSPQGASNEQFF
few,TRBV4-1,TRBJ2-5,TRBD1,TGCGCCAGCAGCCAAGATATGACAGGGGGGCAAGAGACCCAGTACTTC,CASSQDMTGGQETQYF
.,TRBV7-2,TRBJ2-2,.,TGTGCCAGCAGCTTAGCACGCCTTTGGGGCGGTACGAACACCGGGGAGCTGTTTTTT,CASSLARLWGGTNTGELFF
.,TRBV11-2,TRBJ1-2,.,TGTGCCAGCAGCTCAACAGGTTTCTATGGCTACACCTTC,CASSSTGFYGYTF
.,TRBV30,TRBJ2-3,TRBD2,TGTGCCTGGAGTCCTAGCGGGGGGGGGACAGATACGCAGTATTTT,CAWSPSGGGTDTQYF
.,TRBV4-1,TRBJ2-2,TRBD1,TGCGCCAGCAGAGCGGGACAGGGCAACACCGGGGAGCTGTTTTTT,CASRAGQGNTGELFF
once,TRBV6-1,TRBJ2-2,.,TGTGCCAGCAGTGAAGAGGCTAGCCACGGGGAGCTGTTTTTT,CASSEEASHGELFF
.,TRBV6-4,TRBJ2-6,.,TGTGCCAGCAGTGACGAGGGATCGGGGGCCAACGTCCTGACTTTC,CASSDEGSGANVLTF
few,TRBV11-3,TRBJ1-3,.,TGTGCCAGCAGCTCAGGGTTATTGGACACCATATATTTT,CASSSGLLDTIYF
.,TRBV7-6,TRBJ2-5,TRBD1,TGTGCCAGCAGCTCTAGACAGGGGACCCGCCAAGAGACCCAGTACTTC,CASSSRQGTRQETQYF
few,TRBV9,TRBJ1-3,TRBD1,TGTGCCAGCAGCACCGGGACAGATTTTTCCGGAAACACCATATATTTT,CASSTGTDFSGNTIYF
.,TRBV27,TRBJ2-5,TRBD2,TGTGCCAGCAGCTCCGGACTAGCGGGGGTTTTTGAGACCCAGTACTTC,CASSSGLAGVFETQYF
.,TRBV5-5,TRBJ2-7,TRBD2,TGTGCCAGCAGCTTGGTGGCGGGGGGGCCCTACGAGCAGTACTTC,CASSLVAGGPYEQYF
few,TRBV2,TRBJ2-5,TRBD1,TGTGCCAGCAGTCCCGACAGGGTGGAAGAGACCCAGTACTTC,CASSPDRVEETQYF
.,TRBV28,TRBJ2-7,.,TGTGCCAGCAGTCCCGGAGGAGGAGGAGAGCAGTACTTC,CASSPGGGGEQYF
.,TRBV18,TRBJ1-1,.,TGTGCCAGCTCACCAAATCTAGGGAGGGAAACTGAAGCTTTCTTT,CASSPNLGRETEAFF
.,TRBV6-1,TRBJ2-1,TRBD1,TGTGCCAGCAGAAGACAGGGGGCTGAAAGCAATGAGCAGTTCTTC,CASRRQGAESNEQFF
.,TRBV11-2,TRBJ2-5,TRBD2,TGTGCCAGCAGCCCTCGACTAGCGGGGGGGTTTCGAGAGACCCAGTACTTC,CASSPRLAGGFRETQYF
.,TRBV7-2,TRBJ1-1,.,TGTGCCAGCAGCTTATTGTTCAGGGGAAAAACTGAAGCTTTCTTT,CASSLLFRGKTEAFF
.,TRBV28,TRBJ1-2,.,TGTGCCAGCAGTTTAGCCATAGCTGGCTACACCTTC,CASSLAIAGYTF
.,TRBV10-3,TRBJ1-1,.,TGTGTCACCGGGTCCCGAACCCTCACTGAAGCTTTCTTT,CVTGSRTLTEAFF
.,TRBV5-6,TRBJ2-7,TRBD2,TGTGCCAGCAGCTCTGCCTCCCTCCTAGCGGGGAAGTCCTACGAGCAGTACTTC,CASSSASLLAGKSYEQYF
.,TRBV6-1,TRBJ2-3,TRBD2,TGTGCCAGCAGTGTCTCGATAGCGGGGGGTAAGACAGATACGCAGTATTTT,CASSVSIAGGKTDTQYF
.,TRBV10-3,TRBJ1-1,TRBD1,TGTGCCATCAGTTGGACAGGGGAGGCTGAAGCTTTCTTT,CAISWTGEAEAFF
.,TRBV14,TRBJ2-7,TRBD1,TGTGCCAGCAGCCAGTTGGACAGGGTCCCCTACGAGCAGTACTTC,CASSQLDRVPYEQYF
once,TRBV5-1,TRBJ2-6,.,TGCGCCAGCTCCCCACAGCTCTCTGGGGCCAACGTCCTGACTTTC,CASSPQLSGANVLTF
few,TRBV6-5,TRBJ2-2,.,TGTGCCAGCTGTGGCGCGGAGCACACCGGGGAGCTGTTTTTT,CASCGAEHTGELFF
.,TRBV4-1,TRBJ1-1,.,TGCGCCAGCAGCCAAGAGGGGGCCCGGCGGACTGAAGCTTTCTTT,CASSQEGARRTEAFF
.,TRBV7-8,TRBJ2-7,.,TGTGCCAGCAGCCTAAGGTGGACATACGAGCAGTACTTC,CASSLRWTYEQYF
.,TRBV4-1,TRBJ1-2,.,TGCGCCAGCAGCCAATCAGGGAAGGGCTATGGCTACACCTTC,CASSQSGKGYGYTF
.,TRBV28,TRBJ2-7,TRBD1,TGTGCCAGCAGTTTAGGTCGGACAGGGACCTACGAGCAGTACTTC,CASSLGRTGTYEQYF
.,TRBV6-1,TRBJ1-2,TRBD1,TGTGCCAGCAGTTCGTTAGGGACAGGGGGCCATGGCTACACCTTC,CASSSLGTGGHGYTF
.,TRBV6-1,TRBJ2-7,TRBD1,TGTGCCAGCACCCCCCCGGGACAGGATCGCGAGCAGTACTTC,CASTPPGQDREQYF
.,TRBV28,TRBJ1-2,.,TGTGCCAGCAGTACTTTTAACTATGGCTACACCTTC,CASSTFNYGYTF
.,TRBV5-1,TRBJ2-7,TRBD1,TGCGCCAGCAGCATGACAGGGCCCTACGAGCAGTACTTC,CASSMTGPYEQYF
.,TRBV11-3,TRBJ1-1,.,TGTGCCAGCAGCTTAGCAGGGGACACTGAAGCTTTCTTT,CASSLAGDTEAFF